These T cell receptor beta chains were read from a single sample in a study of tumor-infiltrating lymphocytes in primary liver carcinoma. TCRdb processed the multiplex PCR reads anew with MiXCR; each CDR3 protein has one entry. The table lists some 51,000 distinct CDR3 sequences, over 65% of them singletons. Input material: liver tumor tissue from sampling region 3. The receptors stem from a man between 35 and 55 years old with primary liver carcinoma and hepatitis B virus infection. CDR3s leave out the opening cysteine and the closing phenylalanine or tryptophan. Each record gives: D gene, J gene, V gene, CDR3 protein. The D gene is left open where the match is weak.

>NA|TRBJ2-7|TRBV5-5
ASSLAEGGQY
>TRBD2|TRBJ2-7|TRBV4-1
AIGQTTSGSYEQY
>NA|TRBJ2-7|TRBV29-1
SVRGGREWQY
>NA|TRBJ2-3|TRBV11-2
ASSERERHIYTQY
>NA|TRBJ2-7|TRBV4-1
TSSPGSLTPYELY
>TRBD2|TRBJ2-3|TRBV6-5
ASYYDGRTDTQY
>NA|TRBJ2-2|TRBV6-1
ASPRDSNTRELF
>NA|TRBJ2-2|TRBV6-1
ASSDEGGTRELF
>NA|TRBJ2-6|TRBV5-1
ASSLAGTGSGANVLT
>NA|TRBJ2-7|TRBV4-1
ASSPQGGGSYEQY
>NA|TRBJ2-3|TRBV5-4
ASRASGTGTDRQY
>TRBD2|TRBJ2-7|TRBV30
AWSPPPRLAQTYEQY
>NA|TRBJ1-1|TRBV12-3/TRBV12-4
ASSLSSGTEAF
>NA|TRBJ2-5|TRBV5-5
ASSLGRARVYQEAQY
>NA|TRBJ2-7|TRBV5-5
ANSLRQTYEQY
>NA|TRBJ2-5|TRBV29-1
SVEGQLKEAQY
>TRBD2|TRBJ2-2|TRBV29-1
SIEDAAGAPWELL
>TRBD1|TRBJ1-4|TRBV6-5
ASSTGGGDEKQF
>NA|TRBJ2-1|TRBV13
AISFNNEQF
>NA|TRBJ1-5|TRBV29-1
SLRDNYRQPQH
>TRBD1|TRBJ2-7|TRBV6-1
ASSELGQRRSCEQY
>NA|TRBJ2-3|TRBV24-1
VTSDFPRGPNTQY
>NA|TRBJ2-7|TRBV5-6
ASTRTGQSYEQY
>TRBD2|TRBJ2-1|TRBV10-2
ASSGTSDYNERS
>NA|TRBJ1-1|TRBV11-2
ASSFDLGERVAEAF
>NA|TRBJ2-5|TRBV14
ASSQYHAPEFLETQY
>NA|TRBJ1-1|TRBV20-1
RIVDRLNTEAF
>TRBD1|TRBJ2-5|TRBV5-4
ASSNNRDRGQETQY
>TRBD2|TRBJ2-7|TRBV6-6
ANRGLAGVCSYEQY
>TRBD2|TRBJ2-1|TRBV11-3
ASSLSGASGRGEEF
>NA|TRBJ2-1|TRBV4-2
ASSQDLNTVDEQF
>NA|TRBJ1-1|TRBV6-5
ASRPVERGTEAF
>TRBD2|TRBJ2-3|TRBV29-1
SLMTSGKTDMQY
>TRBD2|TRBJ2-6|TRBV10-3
AISEGEGTGANVLT
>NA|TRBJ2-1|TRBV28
ASSLGLSYSEQF
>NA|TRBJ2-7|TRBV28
ASSTANVGGGRSYEQY
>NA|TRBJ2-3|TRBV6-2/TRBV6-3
AISYPWTTDTQY
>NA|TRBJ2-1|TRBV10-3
AITESSSGEQF
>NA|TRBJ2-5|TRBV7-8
DSSPGIQETQY
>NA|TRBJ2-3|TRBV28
AISSREGKRADTQY
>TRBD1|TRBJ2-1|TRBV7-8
ASVGQGSEEQF
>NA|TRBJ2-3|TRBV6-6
ASSYRGAWADTQY
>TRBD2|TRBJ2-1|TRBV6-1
VSNVGLAEFNEEF
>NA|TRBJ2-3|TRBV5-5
ASSSTSDYTDTQY
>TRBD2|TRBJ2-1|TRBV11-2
ASSLGGRAVDEQF
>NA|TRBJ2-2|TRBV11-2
ASSLDRPGAGELS
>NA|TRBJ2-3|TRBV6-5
ASSSAGSADTQY
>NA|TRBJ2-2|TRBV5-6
ASSLDVGGVNTGELF
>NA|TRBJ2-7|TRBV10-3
AISAGTLQAGGKQRIEQC
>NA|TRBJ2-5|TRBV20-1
SARPVSETQY
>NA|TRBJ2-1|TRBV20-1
SADRDPASEQF
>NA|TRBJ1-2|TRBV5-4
ASSLAGRGRTNYGYT
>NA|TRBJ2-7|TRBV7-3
ASSLALGTFLSYEQY
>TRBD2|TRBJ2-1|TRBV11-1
ASSVGLAGEVDNEQN
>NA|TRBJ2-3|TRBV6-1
ASNGQRADMQY
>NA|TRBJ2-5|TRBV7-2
ASTPFRVEETQY
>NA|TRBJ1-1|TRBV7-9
ASSSTVNTEAF